This T cell receptor (beta chain) was profiled in a study of T cell responses to AZD1222 COVID-19 vaccine. Overall study findings and caveats: After two AZD1222 doses, spike-specific TCR breadth and depth rose versus day 0.

This CDR3 spans 12 amino acids. V lost 10 bases to trimming and J lost 4 bases, with 13 bases between them. Germline V gene data show CDR1 as WSHSY and CDR2 as SAAADI. The protocol was immunoSEQ multiplex PCR, while the TCRdb copy is restricted to in-frame clones and leaves out a portion. This sample yields tens of thousands of clones, of which roughly 88% are seen a single time; around 10% belongs to the top ten. This clone was seen more than once but under ten times. The antigen is not known. The material sequenced was peripheral blood, taken 28 days after the second AZD1222 dose. This chain joins TRBV10-2 and TRBJ2-5, with no clear D. The source is an adult who received the AZD1222 COVID-19 vaccine. The CDR3 DNA follows: TGCGCCACCTCTCAGGCCGGAGAGACCCAGTACTTC. Translating gives CATSQAGETQYF.